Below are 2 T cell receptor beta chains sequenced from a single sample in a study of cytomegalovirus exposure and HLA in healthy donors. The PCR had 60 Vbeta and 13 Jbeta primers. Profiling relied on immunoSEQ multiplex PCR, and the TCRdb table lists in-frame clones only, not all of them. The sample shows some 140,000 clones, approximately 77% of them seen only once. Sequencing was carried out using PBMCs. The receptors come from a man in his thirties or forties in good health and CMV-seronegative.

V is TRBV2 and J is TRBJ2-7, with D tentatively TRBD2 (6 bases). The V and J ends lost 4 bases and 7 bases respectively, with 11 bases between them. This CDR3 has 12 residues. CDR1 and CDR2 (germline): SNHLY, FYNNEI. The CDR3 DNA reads TGTGCCAGCAGTGTAGTTGGGACTGAGCAGTACTTC. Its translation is CASSVVGTEQYF.

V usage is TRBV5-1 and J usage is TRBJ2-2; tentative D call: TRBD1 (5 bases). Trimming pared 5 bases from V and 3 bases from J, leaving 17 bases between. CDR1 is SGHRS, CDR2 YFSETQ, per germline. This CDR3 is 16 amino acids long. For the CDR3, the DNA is TGCGCCAGCAGTAGGGATACAGGTCGATACACCGGGGAGCTGTTTTTT. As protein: CASSRDTGRYTGELFF.